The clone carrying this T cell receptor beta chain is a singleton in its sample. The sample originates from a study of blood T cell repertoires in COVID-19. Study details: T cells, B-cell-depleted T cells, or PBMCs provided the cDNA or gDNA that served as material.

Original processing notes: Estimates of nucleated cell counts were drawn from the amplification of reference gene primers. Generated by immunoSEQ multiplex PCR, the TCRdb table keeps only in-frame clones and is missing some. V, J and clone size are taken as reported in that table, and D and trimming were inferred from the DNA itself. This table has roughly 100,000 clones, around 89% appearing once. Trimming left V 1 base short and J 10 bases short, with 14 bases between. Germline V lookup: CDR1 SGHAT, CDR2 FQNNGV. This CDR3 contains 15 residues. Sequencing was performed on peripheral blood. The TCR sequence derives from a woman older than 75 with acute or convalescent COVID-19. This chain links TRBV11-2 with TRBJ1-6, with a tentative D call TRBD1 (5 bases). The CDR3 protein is CASSLVQGVESPLHF. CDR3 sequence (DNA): TGTGCCAGCAGCTTAGTTCAGGGTGTAGAATCACCCCTCCACTTT.